This T cell receptor (beta chain) was documented in a study of blood T cell repertoires in COVID-19. Method: immunoSEQ multiplex PCR; TCRdb's copy keeps in-frame clones and lacks some. The data show a few hundred thousand clones, roughly 88% seen once. The CDR3 covers 15 residues. Germline CDR1 and CDR2: SGHNT and YYREEE (reference sequence). V lost 4 bases, J lost 8 bases, and 13 bases stayed unmatched. Source material: peripheral blood. The rearrangement uses TRBV5-4 and TRBJ1-2; 8 positions match TRBD1. The receptor was isolated from a woman aged 25 to 39 with COVID-19, enrolled during active disease. DNA for the CDR3: TGTGCCAGCAGCGATCCGGACAGGGAATCGCAGGGCTACACCTTC. Translated, it gives CASSDPDRESQGYTF.